The 27 T cell receptor beta chains given below trace back to one sample, sequenced in a study of T cell changes during pregnancy in multiple sclerosis. Clones were read by immunoSEQ multiplex PCR, and TCRdb kept only the in-frame ones, dropping some. This table holds 45,000 to 70,000 clones, approximately 90% found once. Sample: CD4+ T cells from peripheral blood mononuclear cells, taken after pregnancy. Receptors were obtained from a female donor in good health, enrolled as a control in a pregnancy study.

The V and J genes are TRBV19 and TRBJ2-1; perhaps TRBD2 as D (5 bases). Between the trimmed V and J ends, which lost 1 base and 7 bases, there was a span of 8 bases. Looked up from germline, CDR1 is LNHDA and CDR2 is SQIVND (reference sequence). This CDR3 comprises 13 residues. The CDR3 bases are TGTGCCAGTAGTATAGTTAGAGGGAATGAGCAGTTCTTC. Encoded protein: CASSIVRGNEQFF. The full variable domain, its missing parts supplied by reference TRBV19 and TRBJ2-1, is DGGITQSPKYLFRKEGQNVTLSCEQNLNHDAMYWYRQDPGQGLRLIYYSQIVNDFQKGDIAEGYSVSREKKESFPLTVTSAQKNPTAFYLCASSIVRGNEQFFGPGTRLTVL.

The rearrangement uses TRBV7-2 and TRBJ1-4; possible D gene TRBD1, 5 bases. CDR1 is SGHTA, CDR2 FQGNSA, per germline. V was trimmed by 3 bases and J by 8 bases, leaving 7 bases between them. The CDR3 has 12 amino acids. CDR3 in DNA: TGTGCCAGCAGCTTCAACAGGGAAAAACTGTTTTTT. The encoded protein is CASSFNREKLFF.

The chain links TRBV7-2 to TRBJ1-2; D not resolved. The CDR3 sequence is 15 residues long. Deletions cut 1 base from V and 6 bases from J, with 15 bases between. The germline V gene has CDR1 SGHTA and CDR2 FQGNSA. CDR3 bases: TGTGCCAGCAGCTTAGATCCCAGGCCCGGGGATGGCTACACCTTC. Encoded protein: CASSLDPRPGDGYTF.

This chain joins TRBV5-1 and TRBJ1-1; 8 nucleotides line up with TRBD1. V lost 0 bases and J lost 7; bases outside the gene matches: 8. CDR3 length equals 15 residues. From germline, CDR1 is SGHRS and CDR2 YFSETQ. This CDR3 reads CASSLDPGGRGEAFF. DNA for the CDR3: TGCGCCAGCAGCTTGGACCCAGGGGGCCGTGGTGAAGCTTTCTTT.

This sequence joins TRBV6-1 and TRBJ1-4; D is unclear. The CDR3 is 14 amino acids. Germline V gene sequence: CDR1 MNHNS, CDR2 SASEGT. V shed 3 bases and J shed 8 bases, with 13 bases lying between them. This CDR3 reads CASSDRGHNEKLFF. The CDR3 DNA sequence: TGTGCCAGCAGTGACCGTGGGCATAACGAAAAACTGTTTTTT.

The chain couples TRBV5-4 to TRBJ2-4; 7 bases match TRBD2. This CDR3 is 16 amino acids long. Germline V CDR1 and CDR2: SGHNT, YYREEE (reference sequence). V trimming: 4 bases; J trimming: 0 bases; junction bases outside the gene matches: 7. CDR3 protein: CASSGGDSLAKNIQYF. As DNA, the CDR3 is TGTGCCAGCAGCGGGGGGGACTCCCTAGCCAAAAACATTCAGTACTTC.

The chain recombines TRBV5-5 with TRBJ2-1, with TRBD2 matching over 7 bases. Germline V gives CDR1 SGHKS, CDR2 YYEKEE (reference sequence). V gave up 4 bases and J gave up 9 bases; unmatched junction bases: 13. The CDR3 loop spans 15 amino acids. CDR3 nucleotide sequence: TGTGCCAGCAGCCCACTAGCGAGGCCTACAGGTGAGCAGTTCTTC. Translating gives CASSPLARPTGEQFF.

The chain has TRBV6-6 and TRBJ1-4, with no clear D. Trimming stripped 2 bases from V and 0 bases from J, with 7 bases between. This CDR3 spans 15 amino acids. Germline V gives CDR1 MNHNY, CDR2 SVGAGI (reference sequence). The CDR3 sequence is CASSYGRATNEKLFF. In DNA form, the CDR3 reads TGTGCCAGCAGTTACGGCCGTGCAACTAATGAAAAACTGTTTTTT.

The V gene is TRBV10-3, the J gene TRBJ2-3; tentative D call: TRBD2 (7 bases). The CDR3 has 14 residues. Germline V gene sequence: CDR1 ENHRY, CDR2 SYGVKD. Trimming left V 10 bases short and J 4 bases short, with 18 bases between. The CDR3 reads CATQQAGAADTQYF. CDR3 coding DNA: TGTGCCACCCAGCAGGCGGGGGCGGCAGATACGCAGTATTTT.

The chain combines TRBV19 with TRBJ2-6, with D perhaps TRBD1 (5 bases). CDR3 length: 16 residues. Germline V CDR1 and CDR2: LNHDA, SQIVND (reference sequence). V lost 3 bases and J 4 bases, leaving 13 bases between the germline ends. The CDR3 nucleotides are TGTGCCAGTAGTATGGGGCCGGCAGGGGGGGCCAACGTCCTGACTTTC. Translating it yields CASSMGPAGGANVLTF.

This clone was seen only a few times. The chain is built from TRBV9 and TRBJ2-2; TRBD2 matches 8 bases. CDR1 is SGDLS, CDR2 YYNGEE, per germline. The CDR3 spans 15 residues. The junction had 6 bases not matched to a gene; V was cut back by 1 base and J by 7 bases. The CDR3 loop is CASSVSSRGGGELFF. DNA for the CDR3: TGTGCCAGCAGCGTATCAAGCCGGGGGGGCGGGGAGCTGTTTTTT.

The chain uses TRBV29-1 and TRBJ1-2; perhaps TRBD1 as D (6 bases). From germline, CDR1 is SQVTM and CDR2 ANQGSEA. Deletions cut 6 bases from V and 8 bases from J, with 19 bases between. There are 13 residues in the CDR3. The CDR3: CSVPRTSQGGYTF. The CDR3 bases are TGCAGCGTACCCCGCACATCACAGGGCGGCTACACCTTC.

This chain connects TRBV7-2 to TRBJ2-3; 11 bases are a match to TRBD2. The CDR3 is 15 residues long. Germline CDR1 SGHTA, CDR2 FQGNSA. Unmatched junction bases numbered 2, after V lost 1 base and J lost 5 bases. The DNA for the CDR3 is TGTGCCAGCAGCTTAGGACTAGCGGGGAGAGATACGCAGTATTTT. It is translated as CASSLGLAGRDTQYF.

V gene TRBV27 combines with J gene TRBJ2-7; perhaps TRBD2 as D (8 bases). With 5 bases removed from V and 3 bases from J, the gap between germline ends came to 41 bases. The CDR3 has 23 amino acids. Germline V gives CDR1 MNHEY, CDR2 SMNVEV (reference sequence). CDR3 in amino acids: CASSPTGRGRLAGTPPRFYEQYF. As DNA, the CDR3 is TGTGCCAGCAGTCCCACCGGGAGGGGGCGCCTTGCGGGGACACCGCCCCGATTCTACGAGCAGTACTTC.

The genes are TRBV5-1 and TRBJ2-7, with 8 bases fitting TRBD1. After removal of 0 bases from V and 6 bases from J, the junction contained 11 bases not matched to a gene. CDR1 is SGHRS, CDR2 YFSETQ, per germline. This CDR3 spans 16 amino acids. This CDR3 reads CASSLEFRGPTAEQYF. CDR3 in DNA: TGCGCCAGCAGCTTGGAGTTCAGGGGGCCTACCGCCGAGCAGTACTTC.

The V and J genes are TRBV4-1 and TRBJ2-7; TRBD1 matches at 7 bases. V was pared by 2 bases and J by 6 bases, with 13 bases of the junction left unmatched. Germline V gene data show CDR1 as MGHRA and CDR2 as YSYEKL. The CDR3 totals 16 residues. The CDR3 region has the DNA TGCGCCAGCAGCCAACTCGATTTCAACAGGGGTGGCGAGCAGTACTTC. Residues: CASSQLDFNRGGEQYF.

The V gene is TRBV7-9, the J gene TRBJ1-3; no definite D call. Germline V CDR1 and CDR2: SEHNR, FQNEAQ (reference sequence). CDR3 length: 15 amino acids. V was shortened by 4 bases and J by 0 bases, with 10 bases between the two germline ends. The CDR3 bases are TGTGCCAGCAGCTCCGGACTGAGCTCTGGAAACACCATATATTTT. Encoded protein: CASSSGLSSGNTIYF.

The chain joins TRBV4-3 to TRBJ2-6; D unresolved. Looked up from germline, CDR1 is LGHNA and CDR2 is YSLEER. The V end was cut by 2 bases, the J end by 0 bases, with 14 bases between. This CDR3 region has 18 residues. For the CDR3, the DNA is TGCGCCAGCAGCCAACGGCTAGGCCCTAGCTCTGGGGCCAACGTCCTGACTTTC. Translated: CASSQRLGPSSGANVLTF.

The chain is built from TRBV6-1 and TRBJ2-3, with 10 bases that match TRBD1. The V gene's germline CDR1 is MNHNS and CDR2 SASEGT. Unmatched junction bases numbered 3, after V lost 6 bases and J lost 3 bases. This CDR3 region has 14 residues. The CDR3 region has the DNA TGTGCCAGCAGAAGGACAGGGGGTACAGATACGCAGTATTTT. Translated: CASRRTGGTDTQYF.

V and J are TRBV10-3 and TRBJ2-5, with D maybe TRBD1 (6 bases). Germline CDR1 and CDR2: ENHRY and SYGVKD. V dropped 2 bases and J dropped 9 bases, with 19 bases sitting between them. This CDR3 has 15 amino acids. CDR3 nucleotide sequence: TGTGCCATCAGTGAGAGTGGGGGCGCATTGAAGCCCCAGTACTTC. Its translation is CAISESGGALKPQYF.

This sequence joins TRBV7-9 and TRBJ1-6; D is undetermined. The V gene lost 6 bases and the J gene lost 5 bases, with 8 bases spanning the gap. CDR3 size: 13 residues. Germline assignment: CDR1 SEHNR and CDR2 FQNEAQ (reference sequence). This CDR3 is CASRSSDNSPLHF. As DNA, the CDR3 is TGTGCCAGCAGGAGTTCGGATAATTCACCCCTCCACTTT.

This chain uses TRBV6-1 with TRBJ1-5; tentatively, D is TRBD1 (5 bases). Germline lookup yields CDR1 MNHNS and CDR2 SASEGT. The CDR3 totals 15 residues. V lost 9 bases, J lost 0 bases, and 15 bases lay in between. Written as DNA, the CDR3 is TGTGCCAGGGACGGGGGGGGGTATAGCAATCAGCCCCAGCATTTT. It yields the protein CARDGGGYSNQPQHF.

The chain couples TRBV7-3 to TRBJ2-1; no definite D call. The V and J ends lost 1 base and 6 bases respectively, with 7 bases between them. In germline, CDR1 is SGHTA, CDR2 FQGTGA. The CDR3 sequence is 13 residues long. CDR3 coding DNA: TGTGCCAGCAGCTTAAGGGCTACCAATGAGCAGTTCTTC. It yields the protein CASSLRATNEQFF.

The chain joins TRBV29-1 to TRBJ1-2, with TRBD1 matching over 9 bases. Unmatched junction bases numbered 7, after V lost 6 bases and J lost 8 bases. The CDR3 sequence is 12 residues long. Germline CDR1 reads SQVTM; CDR2 reads ANQGSEA. The CDR3 sequence: CSVGTGSRGYTF. The CDR3 nucleotides are TGCAGCGTCGGGACAGGGTCGAGGGGCTACACCTTC.

V usage is TRBV6-5 and J usage is TRBJ1-5; D is possibly TRBD1 (5 bases). The CDR3 runs 15 residues. The V end lost 6 bases, the J end lost 2 bases, and 14 bases lay between the germline ends. Germline lookup yields CDR1 MNHEY and CDR2 SVGAGI. The CDR3 DNA follows: TGTGCCAGCAGCCCTTGGCAGGGTCGCAATCAGCCCCAGCATTTT. Translated: CASSPWQGRNQPQHF.

The V gene is TRBV7-8, the J gene TRBJ1-2; D is unresolved. Germline CDR1 is SGHVS and CDR2 is FQNEAQ. The CDR3 consists of 14 residues. V lost 5 bases and J lost 4, with 14 bases in between. CDR3 residues: CASSKERRSYGYTF. The CDR3 DNA reads as TGTGCCAGCAGCAAGGAGAGACGGAGCTATGGCTACACCTTC.

This clone has only a few counts. The chain is built from TRBV19 and TRBJ1-2; 7 positions agree with TRBD1. From germline, CDR1 is LNHDA and CDR2 SQIVND (reference sequence). Germline trimming cut 4 bases from V and 4 bases from J; bases unmatched to any gene: 9. This CDR3 region has 15 residues. The CDR3 is CASSTPDRIGYGYTF. The CDR3 DNA follows: TGTGCCAGTAGTACCCCGGACAGGATCGGCTATGGCTACACCTTC.